This TCR beta chain originates from a study of PD-1 blockade in classical Hodgkin lymphoma. Concerning this clone: Its antigen is still unknown.

TCRdb's copy holds only in-frame clones and misses some; the assay was immunoSEQ multiplex PCR. The sample consists of roughly 32,000 clones, about 93% of them appearing once. Time point specified: cycle 4 day 1 (C4D1), after less than seven weeks of nivolumab. Every patient was affected by relapse after autologous stem cell transplantation, while exposure to brentuximab vedotin was not uniform. Magnetic depletion of unwanted cells isolated CD4+ T cells from thawed PBMCs. Study-level findings and limits: Newly diagnosed patients were said to have less baseline TCR diversity than healthy donors did.

J was trimmed by 5 bases and V by 6 bases; bases with no gene match: 13. Germline loops: CDR1 SGHRS, CDR2 YFSETQ. This CDR3 has 16 amino acids. Sample: CD4+ T cells from blood, taken before the fourth cycle of nivolumab. The rearrangement links TRBV5-1 to TRBJ2-3; 9 bases agree with TRBD1. The TCR sequence derives from a human donor with classical Hodgkin lymphoma. Here the CDR3 DNA reads TGCGCCAGCAACCTGGGAAGGGACAGGGAGGTAGATACGCAGTATTTT. This encodes CASNLGRDREVDTQYF.